The rows below give T cell receptor beta chains drawn from one sample of a study of T cell changes during pregnancy in multiple sclerosis. Measured with immunoSEQ multiplex PCR; TCRdb has only the in-frame clones, and not every one. This sample has approximately 90,000 clones, with 80% to 95% found just once. Specimen: peripheral blood, collected after pregnancy. Receptors were obtained from a female donor with multiple sclerosis, enrolled in a pregnancy study. CDR3s include the opening cysteine and the closing phenylalanine or tryptophan. D genes are given only for firm matches. Rows may omit the clone size; those that give it use once, few, many or a size class.

abundance: .
v_gene: TRBV25-1
d_gene: TRBD2
j_gene: TRBJ2-3
CDR3aa: CASSKLAEPVDTQYF
CDR3nt: TGTGCCAGCAGTAAACTAGCGGAGCCGGTCGATACGCAGTATTTT

abundance: once
v_gene: TRBV6-1
d_gene: .
j_gene: TRBJ2-1
CDR3aa: CASSEALQGGNEQFF
CDR3nt: TGTGCCAGCAGTGAAGCGCTTCAAGGGGGCAATGAGCAGTTCTTC

abundance: .
v_gene: TRBV5-1
d_gene: .
j_gene: TRBJ1-2
CDR3aa: CASSADSNYGYTF
CDR3nt: TGCGCCAGCAGCGCGGACAGTAACTATGGCTACACCTTC

abundance: .
v_gene: TRBV19
d_gene: .
j_gene: TRBJ1-2
CDR3aa: CASRAGVTIANYGYTF
CDR3nt: TGTGCCAGTAGGGCGGGTGTGACAATCGCTAACTATGGCTACACCTTC

abundance: .
v_gene: TRBV7-2
d_gene: .
j_gene: TRBJ1-1
CDR3aa: CASSLVPGMNTEAFF
CDR3nt: TGTGCCAGCAGCTTAGTTCCGGGAATGAACACTGAAGCTTTCTTT

abundance: .
v_gene: TRBV4-2
d_gene: .
j_gene: TRBJ2-2
CDR3aa: CASSHRTDLPNTGELFF
CDR3nt: TGTGCCAGCAGCCATCGGACAGACTTACCGAACACCGGGGAGCTGTTTTTT

abundance: .
v_gene: TRBV5-8
d_gene: TRBD1
j_gene: TRBJ1-5
CDR3aa: CASRFGQGNQPQHF
CDR3nt: TGTGCCAGCAGATTCGGACAGGGCAATCAGCCCCAGCATTTT

abundance: .
v_gene: TRBV7-3
d_gene: .
j_gene: TRBJ2-5
CDR3aa: CASKQGPGETQYF
CDR3nt: TGTGCCAGCAAGCAGGGGCCCGGAGAGACCCAGTACTTC

abundance: once
v_gene: TRBV6-1
d_gene: TRBD1
j_gene: TRBJ1-3
CDR3aa: CASSAPPGQGATGNTIYF
CDR3nt: TGTGCCAGCAGTGCGCCTCCGGGACAGGGGGCAACTGGAAACACCATATATTTT

abundance: .
v_gene: TRBV5-1
d_gene: .
j_gene: TRBJ1-1
CDR3aa: CASIPSIGVAEAFF
CDR3nt: TGCGCCAGCATCCCCTCCATCGGGGTCGCTGAAGCTTTCTTT

abundance: .
v_gene: TRBV6-5
d_gene: .
j_gene: TRBJ1-5
CDR3aa: CASSYRGNQPQHF
CDR3nt: TGTGCCAGCAGTTATCGCGGCAATCAGCCCCAGCATTTT

abundance: .
v_gene: TRBV6-1
d_gene: .
j_gene: TRBJ1-2
CDR3aa: CASSATNGPRGRGYTF
CDR3nt: TGTGCCAGCAGTGCAACTAACGGGCCCAGGGGTCGGGGCTACACCTTC

abundance: .
v_gene: TRBV5-1
d_gene: .
j_gene: TRBJ1-1
CDR3aa: CASSLLGHTGKRMNTEAFF
CDR3nt: TGCGCCAGCAGCTTATTGGGCCACACAGGGAAGCGTATGAACACTGAAGCTTTCTTT

abundance: .
v_gene: TRBV5-1
d_gene: .
j_gene: TRBJ2-2
CDR3aa: CASSLVIVGGTGELFF
CDR3nt: TGCGCCAGCAGCTTGGTAATTGTCGGGGGAACCGGGGAGCTGTTTTTT

abundance: .
v_gene: TRBV28
d_gene: TRBD1
j_gene: TRBJ2-7
CDR3aa: CASSPTDRLSYEQYF
CDR3nt: TGTGCCAGCAGCCCGACGGACAGGCTCTCCTACGAGCAGTACTTC

abundance: .
v_gene: TRBV11-3
d_gene: .
j_gene: TRBJ2-3
CDR3aa: CASSFEGGTDTQYF
CDR3nt: TGTGCCAGCAGCTTTGAAGGAGGCACAGATACGCAGTATTTT

abundance: .
v_gene: TRBV7-9
d_gene: .
j_gene: TRBJ1-1
CDR3aa: CASSLGWGGTLNTEAFF
CDR3nt: TGTGCCAGCAGCTTAGGGTGGGGGGGCACCCTGAACACTGAAGCTTTCTTT

abundance: .
v_gene: TRBV10-3
d_gene: TRBD1
j_gene: TRBJ1-2
CDR3aa: CAISPGQGDRGYTF
CDR3nt: TGTGCCATCAGCCCGGGACAGGGGGACCGGGGCTACACCTTC

abundance: .
v_gene: TRBV10-3
d_gene: TRBD1
j_gene: TRBJ1-3
CDR3aa: CATSRDRGPLSGNTIYF
CDR3nt: TGTGCCACATCCCGGGACAGGGGGCCACTCTCTGGAAACACCATATATTTT

abundance: .
v_gene: TRBV23-1
d_gene: .
j_gene: TRBJ1-1
CDR3aa: CAGGGTEAFF
CDR3nt: TGCGCAGGGGGGGGTACTGAAGCTTTCTTT

abundance: .
v_gene: TRBV6-4
d_gene: .
j_gene: TRBJ1-2
CDR3aa: CASSDSGRANYGYTF
CDR3nt: TGTGCCAGCAGTGACTCTGGCAGGGCTAACTATGGCTACACCTTC

abundance: .
v_gene: TRBV11-2
d_gene: TRBD2
j_gene: TRBJ2-7
CDR3aa: CASSPPSSGRLYEQYF
CDR3nt: TGTGCCAGCAGCCCGCCTTCTAGCGGGAGGCTTTACGAGCAGTACTTC

abundance: .
v_gene: TRBV30
d_gene: TRBD1
j_gene: TRBJ2-3
CDR3aa: CAWSVARTGDPDTQYF
CDR3nt: TGTGCCTGGAGTGTGGCCCGGACAGGGGATCCAGATACGCAGTATTTT

abundance: once
v_gene: TRBV19
d_gene: .
j_gene: TRBJ1-1
CDR3aa: CASSIMAGLNTEAFF
CDR3nt: TGTGCCAGTAGTATAATGGCAGGGCTCAACACTGAAGCTTTCTTT

abundance: .
v_gene: TRBV19
d_gene: .
j_gene: TRBJ1-3
CDR3aa: CASSAPGRRHTIYF
CDR3nt: TGTGCCAGTAGTGCCCCGGGTCGCCGGCACACCATATATTTT

abundance: .
v_gene: TRBV27
d_gene: .
j_gene: TRBJ2-2
CDR3aa: CASRNRANTGELFF
CDR3nt: TGTGCCAGCAGAAACAGGGCGAACACCGGGGAGCTGTTTTTT

abundance: .
v_gene: TRBV4-2
d_gene: TRBD2
j_gene: TRBJ2-5
CDR3aa: CASSQGLAGGEETQYF
CDR3nt: TGTGCCAGCAGCCAGGGACTAGCGGGGGGCGAAGAGACCCAGTACTTC

abundance: .
v_gene: TRBV7-2
d_gene: .
j_gene: TRBJ1-2
CDR3aa: CASSYSASHDYGYTF
CDR3nt: TGTGCCAGCAGCTATTCCGCTAGTCATGACTATGGCTACACCTTC

abundance: .
v_gene: TRBV6-1
d_gene: TRBD2
j_gene: TRBJ2-3
CDR3aa: CASSGGLAGAGDTQYF
CDR3nt: TGTGCCAGCAGTGGGGGCCTAGCGGGGGCGGGGGATACGCAGTATTTT

abundance: .
v_gene: TRBV4-3
d_gene: .
j_gene: TRBJ1-1
CDR3aa: CASSQVPGDTEAFF
CDR3nt: TGCGCCAGCAGCCAAGTGCCAGGGGACACTGAAGCTTTCTTT

abundance: .
v_gene: TRBV5-4
d_gene: .
j_gene: TRBJ2-5
CDR3aa: CASRPGEAETQYF
CDR3nt: TGTGCCAGCAGACCTGGTGAGGCGGAGACCCAGTACTTC

abundance: .
v_gene: TRBV5-6
d_gene: TRBD1
j_gene: TRBJ2-7
CDR3aa: CASSLGQGASREQYF
CDR3nt: TGTGCCAGCAGCCTCGGACAGGGGGCGTCGAGAGAGCAGTACTTC

abundance: few
v_gene: TRBV30
d_gene: .
j_gene: TRBJ1-1
CDR3aa: CAILLGPKAFF
CDR3nt: TGTGCCATTCTTCTTGGGCCAAAAGCTTTCTTT

abundance: .
v_gene: TRBV5-1
d_gene: .
j_gene: TRBJ1-4
CDR3aa: CASSLEWMAGDEKLFF
CDR3nt: TGCGCCAGCAGCTTGGAATGGATGGCAGGGGATGAAAAACTGTTTTTT

abundance: .
v_gene: TRBV18
d_gene: TRBD1
j_gene: TRBJ2-1
CDR3aa: CASSPRGTAVYNEQFF
CDR3nt: TGTGCCAGCTCACCACGGGGGACAGCGGTCTACAATGAGCAGTTCTTC

abundance: .
v_gene: TRBV15
d_gene: .
j_gene: TRBJ1-1
CDR3aa: CATSRDQGMTTEAFF
CDR3nt: TGTGCCACCAGCAGAGATCAGGGTATGACCACTGAAGCTTTCTTT

abundance: .
v_gene: TRBV10-3
d_gene: .
j_gene: TRBJ2-5
CDR3aa: CAISEEGVSLTQYF
CDR3nt: TGTGCCATCAGTGAGGAAGGAGTTTCGTTGACCCAGTACTTC

abundance: .
v_gene: TRBV30
d_gene: .
j_gene: TRBJ2-1
CDR3aa: CAWSEFSGFHEQFF
CDR3nt: TGTGCCTGGAGTGAATTTTCGGGGTTCCATGAGCAGTTCTTC

abundance: once
v_gene: TRBV6-6
d_gene: .
j_gene: TRBJ2-5
CDR3aa: CASSRAQGYQETQYF
CDR3nt: TGTGCCAGCAGTCGTGCCCAGGGGTACCAAGAGACCCAGTACTTC

abundance: .
v_gene: TRBV7-9
d_gene: .
j_gene: TRBJ2-1
CDR3aa: CASRPAGSDEQFF
CDR3nt: TGTGCCAGCAGACCCGCGGGTTCTGATGAGCAGTTCTTC

abundance: .
v_gene: TRBV29-1
d_gene: TRBD1
j_gene: TRBJ1-1
CDR3aa: CSVVTGGSGAFF
CDR3nt: TGCAGCGTCGTGACAGGGGGAAGCGGAGCTTTCTTT

abundance: .
v_gene: TRBV7-2
d_gene: .
j_gene: TRBJ1-1
CDR3aa: CASSPGGGPRNTEAFF
CDR3nt: TGTGCCAGCAGCCCCGGGGGGGGGCCCCGGAACACTGAAGCTTTCTTT

abundance: .
v_gene: TRBV11-2
d_gene: .
j_gene: TRBJ1-3
CDR3aa: CASSDRGLGNTIYF
CDR3nt: TGTGCCAGCAGTGATCGGGGACTTGGAAACACCATATATTTT

abundance: few
v_gene: TRBV30
d_gene: .
j_gene: TRBJ1-5
CDR3aa: CAWSWGQSSNQPQHF
CDR3nt: TGTGCCTGGAGTTGGGGCCAGTCTAGCAATCAGCCCCAGCATTTT

abundance: .
v_gene: TRBV30
d_gene: .
j_gene: TRBJ1-2
CDR3aa: CAWSVLTRELGYTF
CDR3nt: TGTGCCTGGAGTGTACTAACGAGGGAGCTTGGCTACACCTTC

abundance: .
v_gene: TRBV7-9
d_gene: TRBD1
j_gene: TRBJ1-1
CDR3aa: CASSPSRFAQGFTEAFF
CDR3nt: TGTGCCAGCAGCCCCTCCCGGTTTGCACAGGGGTTCACTGAAGCTTTCTTT

abundance: .
v_gene: TRBV4-2
d_gene: .
j_gene: TRBJ1-1
CDR3aa: CASSQVAVGTVNTEAFF
CDR3nt: TGTGCCAGCAGCCAAGTGGCAGTGGGCACGGTGAACACTGAAGCTTTCTTT

abundance: .
v_gene: TRBV4-3
d_gene: .
j_gene: TRBJ1-2
CDR3aa: CASSQDRGQGYTF
CDR3nt: TGCGCCAGCAGCCAAGATAGAGGGCAGGGCTACACCTTC

abundance: .
v_gene: TRBV29-1
d_gene: .
j_gene: TRBJ2-1
CDR3aa: CSVESRRGYNEQFF
CDR3nt: TGCAGCGTTGAATCCAGGCGGGGTTACAATGAGCAGTTCTTC

abundance: .
v_gene: TRBV7-9
d_gene: .
j_gene: TRBJ2-3
CDR3aa: CASSLAGDWATDTQYF
CDR3nt: TGTGCCAGCAGCTTAGCCGGGGATTGGGCTACAGATACGCAGTATTTT